This T cell receptor beta chain was retrieved from a study of Ad26.COV2.S vaccination and SARS-CoV-2 variants. This table comes from immunoSEQ multiplex PCR, and its TCRdb copy is limited to in-frame clones, with some not included. The data contain approximately 340,000 clones, about 85% of them seen just once; the ten biggest clones take up approximately 3.5%. Treatment of the sample: 15 to 20 received Ad26.COV2.S at low or high dose, single or two shots; roughly five received placebo; per-sample allocation not given. Day 63 after the first vaccine or placebo injection was the time point for sampling. V lost 0 bases, J lost 3 bases, and 12 bases lay in between. CDR1 and CDR2 (germline): MNHEY, SVGEGT. CDR3 length: 15 amino acids.

The material sequenced was peripheral blood, taken in a trial of Ad26.COV2.S vaccine versus placebo. The genes are TRBV6-2 or TRBV6-3 and TRBJ2-7, with D unresolved. The receptor was derived from a person aged 18-65 years who received the Ad26.COV2.S COVID-19 vaccine or a placebo. The CDR3 loop reads CASSYSLGSNYEQYF. CDR3 nucleotide sequence: TGTGCCAGCAGTTACTCCTTAGGCAGCAACTACGAGCAGTACTTC.